This T cell receptor beta chain appears in the sequencing data of a study of OX40 agonist ivuxolimab in advanced cancers. Broader study findings: Antigens targeted by the expanded peripheral T cells were not determined. Expanded clones were, on average, more numerous in CD8+ T cells than in CD4+. Certain nonresponders likewise exhibited a low normalized T-cell clonal expansion. Clonal expansion from baseline to week 6 occurred in both CD4+ and CD8+ T cells.

Germline V gene data show CDR1 as LNHDA and CDR2 as SQIVND (reference sequence). The ends were cut back, 8 bases at V and 2 bases at J, with 10 bases in the middle. CDR3 length: 13 amino acids. As to this clone: Its antigen is currently unknown.

Clones were read by immunoSEQ multiplex PCR, and TCRdb kept only the in-frame ones, dropping some. The sample yields about 68,000 clones, roughly nine tenths seen once. The chain joins TRBV19 to TRBJ1-3; D not resolved. This sequence was found in an adult with an advanced solid tumor such as melanoma, head and neck, liver or kidney cancer. The specimen was CD4+ or CD8+ T cells sorted from blood, collected in a trial of the OX40 agonist ivuxolimab. CDR3 loop: CASQAGAGNTIYF. Here the CDR3 DNA reads TGTGCCAGTCAGGCGGGTGCTGGAAACACCATATATTTT.